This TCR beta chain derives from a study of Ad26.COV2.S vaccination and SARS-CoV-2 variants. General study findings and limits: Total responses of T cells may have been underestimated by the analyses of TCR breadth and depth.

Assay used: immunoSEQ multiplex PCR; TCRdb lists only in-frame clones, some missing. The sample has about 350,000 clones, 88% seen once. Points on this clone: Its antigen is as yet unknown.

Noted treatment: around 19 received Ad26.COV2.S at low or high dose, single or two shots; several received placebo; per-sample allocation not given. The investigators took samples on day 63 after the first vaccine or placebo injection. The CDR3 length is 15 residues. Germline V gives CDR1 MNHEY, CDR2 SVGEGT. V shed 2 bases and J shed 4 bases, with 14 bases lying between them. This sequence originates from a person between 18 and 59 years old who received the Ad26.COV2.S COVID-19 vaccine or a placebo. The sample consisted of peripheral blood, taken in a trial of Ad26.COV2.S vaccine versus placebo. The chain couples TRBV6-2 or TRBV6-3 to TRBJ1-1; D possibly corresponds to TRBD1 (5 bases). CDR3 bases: TGTGCCAGCAGTTACCCCCTCGCGGGGGGCACTGAAGCTTTCTTT. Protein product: CASSYPLAGGTEAFF.